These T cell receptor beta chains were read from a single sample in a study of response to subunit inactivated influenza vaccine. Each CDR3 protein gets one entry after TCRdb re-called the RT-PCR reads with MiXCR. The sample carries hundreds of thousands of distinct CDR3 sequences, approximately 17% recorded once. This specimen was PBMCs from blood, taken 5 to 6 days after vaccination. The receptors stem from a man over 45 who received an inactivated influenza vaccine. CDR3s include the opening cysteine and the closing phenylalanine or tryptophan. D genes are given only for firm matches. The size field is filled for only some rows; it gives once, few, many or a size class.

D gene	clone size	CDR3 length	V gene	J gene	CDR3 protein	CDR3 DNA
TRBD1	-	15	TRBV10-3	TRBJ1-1	CAIRGQGALNTEAFF	TGTGCCATCAGGGGACAGGGGGCCCTGAACACTGAAGCTTTCTTT
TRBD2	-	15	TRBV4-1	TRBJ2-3	CASSHPGLAVGTQYF	TGCGCCAGCAGCCACCCGGGACTAGCGGTCGGTACGCAGTATTTT
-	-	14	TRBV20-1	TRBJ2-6	CSARAASGANVLTF	TGCAGTGCTAGGGCAGCTTCTGGGGCCAACGTCCTGACTTTC
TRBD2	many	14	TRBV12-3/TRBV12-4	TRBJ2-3	CASTLAGVTDTQYF	TGTGCCAGCACTCTAGCGGGGGTAACAGATACGCAGTATTTT
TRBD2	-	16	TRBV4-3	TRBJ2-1	CASSHPSGGPFNEQFF	TGCGCCAGCAGCCACCCAAGCGGGGGGCCGTTCAATGAGCAGTTCTTC
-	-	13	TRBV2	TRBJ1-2	CASNGPANYGYTF	TGTGCCAGCAACGGGCCTGCTAACTATGGCTACACCTTC
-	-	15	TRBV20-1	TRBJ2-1	CSAQAGRSVYNEQFF	TGCAGTGCTCAAGCAGGGCGCAGTGTGTACAATGAGCAGTTCTTC
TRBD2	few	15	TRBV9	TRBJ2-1	CASRAGTSSYNEQFF	TGTGCCAGCAGGGCCGGGACTAGCTCCTACAATGAGCAGTTCTTC
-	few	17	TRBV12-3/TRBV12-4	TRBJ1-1	CASSFTWSGPADTEAFF	TGTGCCAGCAGTTTCACATGGTCCGGACCAGCGGACACTGAAGCTTTCTTT
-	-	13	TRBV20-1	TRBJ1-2	CSVVTGTATGYTF	TGCAGTGTAGTTACGGGGACCGCCACTGGCTACACCTTC
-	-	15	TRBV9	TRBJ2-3	CASSVQGSSTDTQYF	TGTGCCAGCAGCGTCCAGGGAAGTAGCACAGATACGCAGTATTTT
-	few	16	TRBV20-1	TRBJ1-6	CSARPSVQGWNSPLHF	TGCAGTGCTAGACCCAGCGTGCAGGGTTGGAATTCACCCCTCCACTTT